This T cell receptor (beta chain) was recorded in a study of CD8 T cells in Susac syndrome. A quantity of about 0.5 to 1 ug RNA underwent reverse transcription using random hexamers. TCRdb processed the immunoSEQ multiplex PCR reads anew with MiXCR; each CDR3 protein has one entry. The data contain under 200,000 distinct CDR3 sequences, 85% to 95% of them singletons. The TEMRA cells underwent FACS enrichment, while the CD8+ and CD4+ T cells underwent negative isolation. This CDR3 spans 15 amino acids. Germline values: CDR1 SGHTA, CDR2 FQGNSA. Trimming took off 3 bases at V and 1 base at J, with 10 bases between the two ends.

The chain uses TRBV7-2 and TRBJ2-4; the D is unclear. The TCR sequence derives from a human donor in good health. Material: CD4+ T cells from PBMCs. CDR3 region: CASSLASHAKNIQYF. DNA for the CDR3: TGTGCCAGCAGCTTGGCGAGTCATGCCAAAAACATTCAGTACTTC.